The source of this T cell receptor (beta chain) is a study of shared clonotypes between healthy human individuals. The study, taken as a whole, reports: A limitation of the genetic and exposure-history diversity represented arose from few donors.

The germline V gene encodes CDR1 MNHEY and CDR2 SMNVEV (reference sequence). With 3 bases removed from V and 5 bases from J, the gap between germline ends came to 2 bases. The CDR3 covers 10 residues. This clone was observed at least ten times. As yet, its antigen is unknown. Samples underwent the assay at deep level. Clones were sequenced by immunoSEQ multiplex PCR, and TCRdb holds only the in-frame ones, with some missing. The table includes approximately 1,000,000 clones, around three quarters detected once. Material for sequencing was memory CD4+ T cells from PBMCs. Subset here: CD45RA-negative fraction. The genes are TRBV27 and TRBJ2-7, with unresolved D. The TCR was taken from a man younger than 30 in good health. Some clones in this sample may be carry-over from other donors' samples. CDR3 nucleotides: TGTGCCAGCAGTTTCCACGAGCAGTACTTC. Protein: CASSFHEQYF.